This T cell receptor beta chain appears in the sequencing data of a study of CD8 T cells in ankylosing spondylitis. By quantitative 5'-RACE with molecular barcodes, the TCR beta libraries were made. TCRdb independently ran MiXCR on the 5' RACE reads; one entry per CDR3 protein. Among approximately 550,000 distinct CDR3 sequences listed, approximately 11% were seen once. In its sample, this clonotype was seen many times. The antigen is unknown. Study-wide results and caveats: Apparently characteristic of ankylosing spondylitis blood was a TCR beta motif (about eight highly homologous variants).

V lost 2 bases to trimming and J lost 2 bases, with 10 bases between them. Germline V CDR1 and CDR2: MNHEY, SMNVEV (reference sequence). The CDR3 is 14 amino acids. The sequencing input was blood, either unsorted or a sorted T cell fraction (not recorded which). V is TRBV27 and J is TRBJ2-7; the D is unclear. The receptor was derived from a male donor with ankylosing spondylitis. In DNA, the CDR3 is TGTGCCAGCAGTTTACAAGCAGTGGCCTACGAGCAGTACTTC. This codes for CASSLQAVAYEQYF.